This T cell receptor (beta chain) was obtained from a study of post-analysis software for immune sequencing data. Study as a whole: Relapsing-remitting, secondary progressive and progressive-relapsing courses of multiple sclerosis were included.

As regards this clonotype: Its antigen is not known.

Researchers reported that TCR beta cDNA libraries carried unique molecular identifiers. It was from about 0.94 to 9.7 million T cells that roughly 0.5 million cDNA molecules came. TCRdb re-derived calls from the PCR reads in MiXCR, one entry per CDR3 protein. The sample yields 350,000 to 500,000 distinct CDR3 sequences, approximately 37% seen once. CDR3 length: 16 amino acids. V gave up 4 bases and J gave up 4 bases, with 17 bases separating them. Looked up from germline, CDR1 is MNHNY and CDR2 is SVGAGI (reference sequence). Study-level results: F measure grouped same-batch samples tightly together. There was significantly lower normalized Chao1 diversity in multiple sclerosis patients than in controls. Among about 5 TRBV segments more frequent in patients than controls were TRBV5-6, TRBV5-1 and TRBV20-1.

The sample taken for sequencing was blood. This receptor was identified in a girl aged 2-15 years with multiple sclerosis. This sequence joins TRBV6-6 and TRBJ2-1; D is possibly TRBD1 (5 bases). Here the CDR3 DNA reads TGTGCCAGCAGTTCCACCCGACAGTGGAGATACAATGAGCAGTTCTTC. Translation gives CASSSTRQWRYNEQFF.